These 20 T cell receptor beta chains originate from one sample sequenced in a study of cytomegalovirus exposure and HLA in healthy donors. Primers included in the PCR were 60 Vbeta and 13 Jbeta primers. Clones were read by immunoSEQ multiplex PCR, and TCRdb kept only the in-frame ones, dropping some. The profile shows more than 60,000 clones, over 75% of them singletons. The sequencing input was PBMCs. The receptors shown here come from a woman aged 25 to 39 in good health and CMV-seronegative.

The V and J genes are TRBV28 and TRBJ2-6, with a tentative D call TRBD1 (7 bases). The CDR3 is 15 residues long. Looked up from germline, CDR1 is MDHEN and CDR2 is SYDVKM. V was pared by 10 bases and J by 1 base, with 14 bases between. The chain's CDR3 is CATAPGGSGANVLTF. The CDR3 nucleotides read TGTGCCACCGCCCCAGGGGGGTCTGGGGCCAACGTCCTGACTTTC. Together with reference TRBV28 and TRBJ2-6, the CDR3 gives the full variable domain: DVKVTQSSRYLVKRTGEKVFLECVQDMDHENMFWYRQDPGLGLRLIYFSYDVKMKEKGDIPEGYSVSREKKERFSLILESASTNQTSMYLCATAPGGSGANVLTFGAGSRLTVL.

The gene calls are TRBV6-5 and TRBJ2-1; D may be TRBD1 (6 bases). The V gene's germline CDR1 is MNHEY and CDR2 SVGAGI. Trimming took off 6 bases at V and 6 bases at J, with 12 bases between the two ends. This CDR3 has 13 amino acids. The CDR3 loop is CASSRMDSNEQFF. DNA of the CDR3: TGTGCCAGCAGCCGAATGGACAGCAATGAGCAGTTCTTC.

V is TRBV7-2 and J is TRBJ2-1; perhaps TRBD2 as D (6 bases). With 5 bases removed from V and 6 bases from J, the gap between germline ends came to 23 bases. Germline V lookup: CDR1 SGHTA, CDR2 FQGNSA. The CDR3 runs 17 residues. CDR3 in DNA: TGTGCCAGCAGCACGTCAGGCGGGATCGGCTATTTCAATGAGCAGTTCTTC. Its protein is CASSTSGGIGYFNEQFF. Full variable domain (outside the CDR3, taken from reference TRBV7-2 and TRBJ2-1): GAGVSQSPSNKVTEKGKDVELRCDPISGHTALYWYRQSLGQGLEFLIYFQGNSAPDKSGLPSDRFSAERTGGSVSTLTIQRTQQEDSAVYLCASSTSGGIGYFNEQFFGPGTRLTVL.

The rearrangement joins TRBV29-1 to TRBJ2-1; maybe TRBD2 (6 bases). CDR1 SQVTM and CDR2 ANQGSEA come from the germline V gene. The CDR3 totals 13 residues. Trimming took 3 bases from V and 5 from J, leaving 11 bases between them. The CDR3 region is CSVDGGGHNEQFF. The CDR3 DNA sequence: TGCAGCGTTGACGGCGGAGGGCACAATGAGCAGTTCTTC.

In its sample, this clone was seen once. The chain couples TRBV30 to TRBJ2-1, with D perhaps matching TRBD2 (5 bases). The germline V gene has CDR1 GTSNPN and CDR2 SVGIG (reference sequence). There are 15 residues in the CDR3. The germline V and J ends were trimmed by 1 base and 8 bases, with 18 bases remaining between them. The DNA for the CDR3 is TGTGCCTGGAGTGAAGGAGGTGGGAGTTGGGATGAGCAGTTCTTC. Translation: CAWSEGGGSWDEQFF.

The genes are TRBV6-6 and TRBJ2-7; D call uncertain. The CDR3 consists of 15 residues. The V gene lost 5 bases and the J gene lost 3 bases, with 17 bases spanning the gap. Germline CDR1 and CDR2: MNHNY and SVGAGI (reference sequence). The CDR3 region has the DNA TGTGCCAGCAGTCTCAACGACCCCCACTACTACGAGCAGTACTTC. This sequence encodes CASSLNDPHYYEQYF.

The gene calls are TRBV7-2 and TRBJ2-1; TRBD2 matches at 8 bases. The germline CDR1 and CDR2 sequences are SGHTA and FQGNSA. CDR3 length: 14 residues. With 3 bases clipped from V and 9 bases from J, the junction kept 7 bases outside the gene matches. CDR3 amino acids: CASSFGGAPGEQFF. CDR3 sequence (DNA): TGTGCCAGCAGCTTCGGGGGGGCCCCAGGTGAGCAGTTCTTC.

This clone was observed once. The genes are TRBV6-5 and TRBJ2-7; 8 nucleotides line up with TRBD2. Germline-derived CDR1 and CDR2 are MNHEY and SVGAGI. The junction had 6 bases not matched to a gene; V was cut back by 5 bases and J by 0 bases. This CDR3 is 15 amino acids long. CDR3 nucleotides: TGTGCCAGCAGTGGCGCGGGGGGATACTCCTACGAGCAGTACTTC. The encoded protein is CASSGAGGYSYEQYF.

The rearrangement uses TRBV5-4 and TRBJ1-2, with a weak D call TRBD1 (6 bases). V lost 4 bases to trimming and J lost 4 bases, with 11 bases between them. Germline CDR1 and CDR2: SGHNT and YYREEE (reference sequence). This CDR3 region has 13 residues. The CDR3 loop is CASSLDRTYGYTF. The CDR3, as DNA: TGTGCCAGCAGCCTAGACAGGACCTATGGCTACACCTTC.

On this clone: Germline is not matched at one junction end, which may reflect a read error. CDR3 loop: CASSLAERDRVF. The CDR3 DNA sequence: TGCGCCAGCAGCTTGGCCGAGCGGGATCGTGTCTTC. This rearrangement joins TRBV5-1 to TRBJ2-1; TRBD2 agrees at 7 bases. Germline CDR1 reads SGHRS; CDR2 reads YFSETQ. This CDR3 contains 12 residues.

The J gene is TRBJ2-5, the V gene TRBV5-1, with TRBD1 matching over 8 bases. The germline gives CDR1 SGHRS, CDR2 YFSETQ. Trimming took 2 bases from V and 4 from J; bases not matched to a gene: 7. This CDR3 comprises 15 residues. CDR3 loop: CASSLDRGGPETQYF. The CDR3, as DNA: TGCGCCAGCAGCTTAGACAGGGGTGGGCCAGAGACCCAGTACTTC. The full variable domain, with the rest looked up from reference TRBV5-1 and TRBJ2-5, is KAGVTQTPRYLIKTRGQQVTLSCSPISGHRSVSWYQQTPGQGLQFLFEYFSETQRNKGNFPGRFSGRQFSNSRSEMNVSTLELGDSALYLCASSLDRGGPETQYFGPGTRLLVL.

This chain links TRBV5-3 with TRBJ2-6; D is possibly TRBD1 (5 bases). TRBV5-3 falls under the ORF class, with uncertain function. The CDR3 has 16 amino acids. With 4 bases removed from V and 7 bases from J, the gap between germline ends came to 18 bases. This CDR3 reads CARSPSGGAGANVLTF. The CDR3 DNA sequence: TGTGCCAGAAGCCCCTCGGGTGGGGCCGGAGCCAACGTCCTGACTTTC.

DNA for the CDR3: TGCGCCAGCAGCCAGGTCGGGACTAGCGGGGGGCGGGACACCGGGGAGCTGTTTTTT. Translated: CASSQVGTSGGRDTGELFF. This sequence joins TRBV4-1 and TRBJ2-2, with 15 nucleotides matching TRBD2. Germline CDR1 and CDR2: MGHRA and YSYEKL. Unmatched junction bases numbered 8, after V lost 3 bases and J lost 3 bases. The CDR3 is 19 amino acids.

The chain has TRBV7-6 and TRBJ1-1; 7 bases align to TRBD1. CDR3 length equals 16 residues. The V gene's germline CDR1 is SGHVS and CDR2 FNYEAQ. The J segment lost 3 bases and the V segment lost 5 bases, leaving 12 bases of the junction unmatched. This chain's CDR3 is CASSLRQGVGDTEAFF. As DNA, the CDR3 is TGTGCCAGCAGCCTACGACAGGGAGTGGGGGACACTGAAGCTTTCTTT.

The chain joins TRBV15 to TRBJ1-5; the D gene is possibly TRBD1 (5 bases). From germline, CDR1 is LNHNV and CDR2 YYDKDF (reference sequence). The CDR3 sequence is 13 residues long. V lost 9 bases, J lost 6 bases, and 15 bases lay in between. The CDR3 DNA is TGTGCCACATTGTGGCAGGGTCTTCAGCCCCAGCATTTT. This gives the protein CATLWQGLQPQHF.

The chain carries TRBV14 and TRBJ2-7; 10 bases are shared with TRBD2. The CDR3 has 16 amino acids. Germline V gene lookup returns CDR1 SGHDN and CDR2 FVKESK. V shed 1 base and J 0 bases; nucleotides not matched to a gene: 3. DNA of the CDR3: TGTGCCAGCAGCCAAGGCACTAGCGGGAACTCCTACGAGCAGTACTTC. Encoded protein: CASSQGTSGNSYEQYF.

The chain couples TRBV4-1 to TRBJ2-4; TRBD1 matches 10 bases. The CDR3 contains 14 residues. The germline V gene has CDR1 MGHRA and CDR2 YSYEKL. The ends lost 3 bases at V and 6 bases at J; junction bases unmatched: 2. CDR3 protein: CASSQRDRGNIQYF. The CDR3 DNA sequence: TGCGCCAGCAGCCAGAGGGACAGGGGAAACATTCAGTACTTC.

The CDR3, as DNA: TGTGCCAGCAGTGAAACTATGGCGAATGAGCAGTTCTTC. This translates into CASSETMANEQFF. The chain joins TRBV6-1 to TRBJ2-1; D not resolved. Trimming pared 2 bases from V and 7 bases from J, leaving 9 bases between. The V gene's germline CDR1 is MNHNS and CDR2 SASEGT. The CDR3 totals 13 residues.

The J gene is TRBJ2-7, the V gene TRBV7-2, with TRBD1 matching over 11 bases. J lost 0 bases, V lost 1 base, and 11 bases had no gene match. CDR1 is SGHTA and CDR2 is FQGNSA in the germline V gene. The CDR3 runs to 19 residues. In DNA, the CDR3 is TGTGCCAGCAGCTTAGAGGTGGACAGGGGGCCTAGCAGCTCCTACGAGCAGTACTTC. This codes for CASSLEVDRGPSSSYEQYF.

The CDR3 protein is CSAPQGREQYF. The DNA for the CDR3 is TGCAGTGCTCCACAGGGGAGGGAGCAGTACTTC. The chain has TRBV20-1 and TRBJ2-7; D is perhaps TRBD1 (7 bases). CDR1 and CDR2 from the germline V gene are DFQATT and SNEGSKA (reference sequence). CDR3 length: 11 amino acids. V was shortened by 5 bases and J by 7 bases, with 12 bases between the two germline ends.